The T cell receptor beta chain under discussion was sequenced for a study of T-cell memory formation after mild COVID-19 (dated by TCRdb to 2020 to 2022). Study-wide context: Most TCR sequence clusters were specific to one of the two donors. In two donors, T-cell clones that expanded and contracted after mild COVID-19 were tracked by sequencing TCRalpha and TCRbeta repertoires over time. Two young, previously healthy adult volunteers made up the cohort, one male and one female. Results the study describes overall, beyond this receptor: Clones that contracted from day 15 to 85 showed balanced CD4/CD8 phenotypes, whereas a second wave of clones that expanded from day 15 to 37 leaned towards CD4+. SARS-CoV-2 specificity was not confirmed for the second-wave clones peaking on day 37. The study covered only a couple of mild cases, and larger cohorts including severe cases with pre-infection samples were considered necessary. Contracting CD4+ clones turned up mainly in the CM and EM memory subsets, whereas EMRA was where CD8+ clones were enriched. The detection of some responding clones in pre-infection memory suggests that pre-existing cross-reactive memory T cells joined the SARS-CoV-2 response.

PBMCs were isolated by Ficoll-Paque density gradient centrifugation. Ends trimmed: V by 5 bases, J by 4 bases; bases unmatched to a gene: 13. Looking up the germline V gene yields CDR1 SGHAT and CDR2 FQNNGV. The CDR3 measures 17 amino acids from cysteine to phenylalanine. Left in the record is the CDR3 DNA by itself, 51 bases read in frame from the first base. Concerning this clonotype itself: The antigen this receptor binds is unknown. No much larger clone is present one base from it, and per-base qualities are unavailable.

Sequencing used an Illumina NovaSeq 6000. TCRalpha and TCRbeta cDNA libraries were built by 5'RACE with constant-segment primers, adding sample barcodes and unique molecular identifiers. Trizol reagent was used to extract RNA from every sample. Libraries were amplified in two PCR steps, with a second sample barcode and Illumina TruSeq adapters added in the second step. Libraries were sequenced on an Illumina NovaSeq with 2 x 150 bp paired-end reads. In the paper's pipeline: With migec v1.2.7, reads were demultiplexed and then collapsed into UMI-guided consensus sequences. Using mixcr v2.1.11, UMI consensuses were aligned to TRA and TRB V and J templates and then assembled into clonotypes. A clonotype was counted as expanded or contracted only when both edgeR and NoisET called the clonotype significant, with the noise models trained on biological replicates. edgeR calls used a false discovery rate-adjusted p below 0.01 and a log2 fold-change threshold of 1. As an exploratory analysis of dynamics, max-normalized trajectories of the 1000 most abundant clonotypes were examined with PCA combined with hierarchical clustering. Each responding clone was given a CD4 or CD8 phenotype based on the CD4+ and CD8+ repertoires, which had been sequenced separately. The public reads were quality trimmed at Q25 with fastp and then assembled into clones with MiXCR by TCRdb, keeping productive beta chains. Rows with a matching CDR3 protein are joined into one entry that keeps the most common DNA and genes. These V and J calls are TCRdb output, not the study's own analysis. The sample table holds 210,000 or so distinct CDR3 sequences, of which about 18% were seen once. The top ten constitute 2.4% of the sample.

The chain was built from TRBV11-2 and TRBJ1-4; the junction holds 7 bases that match TRBD1. The receptor's source is an adult woman who had mild COVID-19 (a few samples of this study predate the infection). The sample titles of this study are shuffled in the database, so cell type and time point are left out; the donor was told from shared clones. Sequences were obtained from PBMCs or a T cell subset sorted from them (not recorded which). For the CDR3, the sequence is CASSSPGQRRGNEKLFF. The nucleotides read TGTGCCAGCAGCAGTCCGGGACAGAGACGGGGTAATGAAAAACTGTTTTTT.